The clone carrying this T cell receptor (beta chain) was counted a single time. These data belong to a study of blood T cell repertoires in COVID-19. CDR1 and CDR2 from the germline V gene are SEHNR and FQNEAQ (reference sequence). The CDR3 loop spans 17 amino acids. Trimming took 5 bases from V and 0 from J; bases not matched to a gene: 10. The repertoire was sequenced with immunoSEQ multiplex PCR; TCRdb's copy has only in-frame clones and lacks some. This table holds approximately 280,000 clones, about 86% found once. The chain employs TRBV7-9 and TRBJ2-1; TRBD2 matches 7 bases. The sequence came from a woman in her 30s who had recovered from COVID-19. The sample was peripheral blood. CDR3 sequence (DNA): TGTGCCAGCAGCGCACCCCATTTAGCGGGCTCCTACAATGAGCAGTTCTTC. Translated, it gives CASSAPHLAGSYNEQFF.